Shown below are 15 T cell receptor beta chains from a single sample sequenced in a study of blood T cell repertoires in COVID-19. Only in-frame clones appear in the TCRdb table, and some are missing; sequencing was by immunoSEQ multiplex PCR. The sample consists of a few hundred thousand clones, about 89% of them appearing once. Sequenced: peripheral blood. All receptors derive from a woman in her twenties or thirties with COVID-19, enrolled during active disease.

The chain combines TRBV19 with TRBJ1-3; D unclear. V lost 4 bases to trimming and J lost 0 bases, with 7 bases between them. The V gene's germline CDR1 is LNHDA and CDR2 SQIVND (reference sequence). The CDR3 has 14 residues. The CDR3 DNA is TGTGCCAGTAGTACCTCTTACTCTGGAAACACCATATATTTT. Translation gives CASSTSYSGNTIYF.

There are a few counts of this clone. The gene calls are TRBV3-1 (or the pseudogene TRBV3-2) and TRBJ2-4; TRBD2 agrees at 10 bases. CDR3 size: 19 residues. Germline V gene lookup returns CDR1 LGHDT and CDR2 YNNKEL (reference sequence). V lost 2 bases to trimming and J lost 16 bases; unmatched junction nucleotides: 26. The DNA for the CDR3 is TGTGCCAGCAGCCAACTCGGGAAACTGGGGGGACTAGCGCGCCTGGACAGATACTTC. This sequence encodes CASSQLGKLGGLARLDRYF.

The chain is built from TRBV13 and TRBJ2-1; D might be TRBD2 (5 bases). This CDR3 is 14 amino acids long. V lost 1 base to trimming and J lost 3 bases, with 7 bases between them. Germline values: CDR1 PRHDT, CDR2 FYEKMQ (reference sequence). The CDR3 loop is CASSLAAGYNEQFF. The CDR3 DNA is TGTGCCAGCAGCTTAGCGGCGGGCTACAATGAGCAGTTCTTC.

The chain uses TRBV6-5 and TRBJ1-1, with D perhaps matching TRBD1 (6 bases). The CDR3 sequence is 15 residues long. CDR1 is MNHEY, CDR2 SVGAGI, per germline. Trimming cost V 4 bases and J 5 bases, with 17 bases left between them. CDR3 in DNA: TGTGCCAGCAGTTGGGCTCCGGACAGACCGACTGAAGCTTTCTTT. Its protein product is CASSWAPDRPTEAFF.

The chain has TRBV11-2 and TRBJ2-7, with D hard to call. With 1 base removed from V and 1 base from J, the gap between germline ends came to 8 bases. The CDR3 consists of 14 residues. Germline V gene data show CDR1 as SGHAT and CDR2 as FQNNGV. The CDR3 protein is CASSLARGSYEQYF. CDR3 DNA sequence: TGTGCCAGCAGCTTAGCACGCGGATCCTACGAGCAGTACTTC. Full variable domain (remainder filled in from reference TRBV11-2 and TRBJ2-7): EAGVAQSPRYKIIEKRQSVAFWCNPISGHATLYWYQQILGQGPKLLIQFQNNGVVDDSQLPKDRFSAERLKGVDSTLKIQPAKLEDSAVYLCASSLARGSYEQYFGPGTRLTVT.

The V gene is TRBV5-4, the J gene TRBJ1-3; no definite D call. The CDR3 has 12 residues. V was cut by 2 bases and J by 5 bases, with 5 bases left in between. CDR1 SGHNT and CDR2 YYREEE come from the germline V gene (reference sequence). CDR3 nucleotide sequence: TGTGCCAGCAGCTTTTACAGAAACACCATATATTTT. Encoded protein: CASSFYRNTIYF.

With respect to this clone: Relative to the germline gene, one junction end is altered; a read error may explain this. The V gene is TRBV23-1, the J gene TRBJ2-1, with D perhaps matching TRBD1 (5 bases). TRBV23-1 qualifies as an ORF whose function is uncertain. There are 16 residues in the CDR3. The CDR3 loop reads CASGHPAGLTYNEQFF. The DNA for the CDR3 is TGCGCCAGCGGTCACCCCGCAGGGCTAACCTACAATGAGCAGTTCTTC.

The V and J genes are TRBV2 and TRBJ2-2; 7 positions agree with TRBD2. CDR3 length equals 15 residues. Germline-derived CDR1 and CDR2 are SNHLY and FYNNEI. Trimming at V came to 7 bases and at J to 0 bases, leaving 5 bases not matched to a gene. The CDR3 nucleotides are TGTGCCAGCACCTGGGGGGGGGCGAACACCGGGGAGCTGTTTTTT. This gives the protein CASTWGGANTGELFF.

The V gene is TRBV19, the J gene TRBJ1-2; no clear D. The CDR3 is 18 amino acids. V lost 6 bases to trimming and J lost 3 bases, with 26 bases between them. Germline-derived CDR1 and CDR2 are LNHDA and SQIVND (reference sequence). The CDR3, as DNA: TGTGCCAGTAGGCACTACCGGGAGCCTCTTATTGAGTACTATGGCTACACCTTC. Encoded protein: CASRHYREPLIEYYGYTF.

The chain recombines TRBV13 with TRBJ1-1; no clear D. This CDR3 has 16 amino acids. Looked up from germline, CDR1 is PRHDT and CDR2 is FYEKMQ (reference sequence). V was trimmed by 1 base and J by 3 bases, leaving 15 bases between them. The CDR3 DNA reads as TGTGCCAGCAGCTTAGTTAGTAACAGAGAAGACACTGAAGCTTTCTTT. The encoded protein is CASSLVSNREDTEAFF.

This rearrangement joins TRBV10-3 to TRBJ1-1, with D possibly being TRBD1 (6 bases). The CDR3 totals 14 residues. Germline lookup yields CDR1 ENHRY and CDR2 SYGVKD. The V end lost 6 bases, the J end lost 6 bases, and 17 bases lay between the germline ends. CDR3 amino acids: CAIRPRDIDPEAFF. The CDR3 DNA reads TGTGCCATCAGACCACGGGACATCGATCCTGAAGCTTTCTTT.

For the CDR3, the DNA is TGCAGCGTTGGAGGACAGGAGGGGCAGTACTTC. Its translation is CSVGGQEGQYF. This sequence joins TRBV29-1 and TRBJ2-7; tentatively, D is TRBD1 (7 bases). The CDR3 extends over 11 amino acids. The V and J ends lost 4 bases and 9 bases respectively, with 13 bases between them. Germline V gene lookup returns CDR1 SQVTM and CDR2 ANQGSEA.

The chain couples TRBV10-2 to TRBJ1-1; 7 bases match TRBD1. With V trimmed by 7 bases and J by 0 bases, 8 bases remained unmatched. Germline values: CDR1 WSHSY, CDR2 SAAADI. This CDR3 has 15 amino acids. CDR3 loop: CASTLTGSLNTEAFF. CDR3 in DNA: TGCGCCAGCACTTTGACAGGGAGCTTGAACACTGAAGCTTTCTTT.

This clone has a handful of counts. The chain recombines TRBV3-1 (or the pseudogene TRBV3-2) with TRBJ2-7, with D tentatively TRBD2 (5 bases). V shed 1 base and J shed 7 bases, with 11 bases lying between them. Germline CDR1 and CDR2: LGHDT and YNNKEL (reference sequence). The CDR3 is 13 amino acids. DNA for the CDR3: TGTGCCAGCAGCCAAGTCACGGGGAATGAGCAGTACTTC. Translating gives CASSQVTGNEQYF.

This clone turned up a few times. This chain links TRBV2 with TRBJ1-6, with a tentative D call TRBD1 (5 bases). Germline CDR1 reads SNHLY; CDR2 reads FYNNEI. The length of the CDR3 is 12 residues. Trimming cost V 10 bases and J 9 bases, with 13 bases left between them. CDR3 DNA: TGTGCCACCCACCGCGGGGCTTCACCCCTCCACTTT. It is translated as CATHRGASPLHF.